This TCR beta chain was retrieved from a study of technical replicates of blood from a handful of donors (dated by TCRdb to about 2017). On this clone: Its recognized antigen is unknown. Base qualities are not provided; no much larger clone lies one nucleotide away.

Libraries were prepared through the immunoSEQ multiplex PCR assay. TCRdb stores this immuneACCESS table with in-frame sequences only. Part of the clones is absent; in the studies checked, under half of the shortfall reflects unresolved V genes, and no reason is known for the rest. The sample profile shows around 70,000 clones; roughly 97% of them were found once. The leading ten clones occupy more than 0.25% of the sample. The receptor was isolated from a human donor in good health. Sequencing used T cells isolated from PBMCs.

The CDR3 is CASPDLMANYGYTF. The nucleotides read TGTGCCAGCCCAGACTTAATGGCCAACTATGGCTACACCTTC. The chain joins TRBV6-5 to TRBJ1-2; the D gene cannot be resolved reliably. A distance of 15 bases separates the germline ends of V and J, which lose 8 bases and 2 bases respectively. Measured from the cysteine to the phenylalanine, the CDR3 is 14 residues long. The CDR3 DNA has 42 bases and is translated from base 1. Via the germline V gene, CDR1 is MNHEY and CDR2 SVGAGI.